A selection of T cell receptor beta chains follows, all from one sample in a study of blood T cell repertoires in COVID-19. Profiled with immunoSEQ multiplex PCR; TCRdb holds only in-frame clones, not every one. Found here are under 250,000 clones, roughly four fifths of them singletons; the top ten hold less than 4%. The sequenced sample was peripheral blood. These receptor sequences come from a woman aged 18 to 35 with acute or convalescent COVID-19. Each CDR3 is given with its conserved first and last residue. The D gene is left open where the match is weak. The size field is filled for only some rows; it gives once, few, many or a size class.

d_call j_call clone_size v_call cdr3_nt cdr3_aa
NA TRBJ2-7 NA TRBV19 TGTGCCAGTAGTGAGAGGACTACAAGATACGAGCAGTACTTC CASSERTTRYEQYF
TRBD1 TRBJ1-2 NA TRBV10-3 TGTGCCATCAGTGAGTCGGGTCAGGGGGCGAGGTATGGCTACACCTTC CAISESGQGARYGYTF
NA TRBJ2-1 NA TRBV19 TGTGCCAGTAGTACACGGACTAATGGTGAGCAGTTCTTC CASSTRTNGEQFF
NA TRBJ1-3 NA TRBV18 TGTGCCAGCTCACCACCCAGCGCTTCTGGAAACACCATATATTTT CASSPPSASGNTIYF
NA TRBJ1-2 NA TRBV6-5 TGTGCAGCAGATCATGGCGGCAGGGTCTATGGCTACACCTTC CAADHGGRVYGYTF
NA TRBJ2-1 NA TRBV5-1 TGCGCCAGCAGCTGGGACTTAAGCTCCTACAATGAGCAGTTCTTC CASSWDLSSYNEQFF
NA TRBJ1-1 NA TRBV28 TGTGCCAGCAGTTTACCCGGGACATCGAACACTGAAGCTTTCTTT CASSLPGTSNTEAFF
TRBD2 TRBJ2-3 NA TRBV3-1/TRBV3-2 TGTGCCAGCAGCCAGGACGGGGGGGGCACAGATACGCAGTATTTT CASSQDGGGTDTQYF
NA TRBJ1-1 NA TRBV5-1 TGCGCCAGCAGCTGGGGGGTAGGGCTCAGGACTGAAGCTTTCTTT CASSWGVGLRTEAFF
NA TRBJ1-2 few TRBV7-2 TGTGCCAGCAGCTTAAGGCCTGGAGTGGGGAGCTATGGCTACACCTTC CASSLRPGVGSYGYTF
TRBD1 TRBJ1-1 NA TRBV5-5 TGTGCCAGCAGCTTGGAACAGGGGAGCACTGAAGCTTTCTTT CASSLEQGSTEAFF
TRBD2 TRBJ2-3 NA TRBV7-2 TGTGCCAGCAGCTTAGAGGGGACTAGCGTGAATACGCAGTATTTT CASSLEGTSVNTQYF